The sequence of this TCR beta chain was determined in a study of shared clonotypes between healthy human individuals. Study information: CD4 naive and CD4 memory each took three plates per donor, while CD8 naive took two and CD8 memory one. Study-level findings and limits: Memory subsets generally showed lower estimated richness than naive subsets. Naive CD4 clonotype sharing across several donors was approximately 5%.

As for this clone: Its antigen is undetermined.

Germline CDR1 and CDR2: MDHEN and SYDVKM. This CDR3 comprises 14 residues. V shed 3 bases, J shed 5 bases, and the junction held 6 bases outside the gene matches. Assay: immunoSEQ multiplex PCR; the TCRdb copy retains only in-frame clones and omits some. The sample records 2.3 million or so clones, over 90% being singletons. This receptor was obtained from a man aged 18 to 29 in good health. Some clones in this sample may be carry-over from other donors' samples. This chain connects TRBV28 to TRBJ2-5; 7 positions agree with TRBD2. The sequenced sample consisted of naive CD4+ T cells from PBMCs. Subset of the sample: CD45RA+ positively selected. The chain's CDR3 is CASSFIARGETQYF. DNA for the CDR3: TGTGCCAGCAGTTTTATAGCGCGGGGGGAGACCCAGTACTTC. Full variable domain (outside the CDR3, taken from reference TRBV28 and TRBJ2-5): DVKVTQSSRYLVKRTGEKVFLECVQDMDHENMFWYRQDPGLGLRLIYFSYDVKMKEKGDIPEGYSVSREKKERFSLILESASTNQTSMYLCASSFIARGETQYFGPGTRLLVL.